Listed below are T cell receptor beta chains from one sample, sequenced in a study of siplizumab effects on memory and regulatory T cells. Data came from immunoSEQ multiplex PCR; TCRdb stores just in-frame clones and leaves some out. This table has 80,000 to 95,000 clones, just under 95% appearing once. The sequencing sample was made of CD8+ T cells sorted from blood. Source of these receptors: a human donor in good health. Each CDR3 is given with its conserved first and last residue.

v_call cdr3_aa
TRBV6-6 CASSYPGGSGNEQFF
TRBV4-1 CASSQGGRPPSTDTQYF
TRBV12-5 CASGLWLNKETQYF
TRBV4-1 CASSQRTGQSYEQYF
TRBV4-1 CASSPKAGAPYNEQFF
TRBV7-9 CASSPRTGPQETQYF
TRBV19 CASSALGGGVHEQYF
TRBV19 CASSGGVFGEQYF
TRBV21-1 CASSDGSSSYNEQFF
TRBV5-1 CASSALTEGHQPQHF
TRBV4-2 CASSQQSGGGSEQYF
TRBV5-8 CASSFSTVDGYTF
TRBV4-1 CASSLGQYNEQFF
TRBV7-8 CASSLAGYSGANVLTF
TRBV28 CASGFSGDTYEQYF
TRBV9 CASSPKGGSGNTIYF
TRBV28 CASSQQDYSNQPQHF
TRBV2 CASSGARQGVHEQYF
TRBV27 CASSLYGDSGTDTQYF
TRBV7-9 CASSFQNEGPEQYF
TRBV9 CASSPSRAGELFF
TRBV10-2 CASSEKRMNEQFF
TRBV4-1 CASSQEGTDWTYEQYF
TRBV11-2 CASSFTQGGAEQYF
TRBV7-6 CASSLGQFYEQYF
TRBV5-4 CASSLRNEQYF
TRBV27 CASSLRGRINEKLFF
TRBV28 CASRPGEGSSGNTIYF
TRBV9 CASSVATSYEQYF
TRBV19 CASSIGYRGGTEAFF
TRBV5-1 CASSLTWNTEAFF
TRBV4-2 CASSQPTSGTFYNEQFF
TRBV4-1 CASSGWTSGSTDTQYF
TRBV27 CASRDPYYGYTF
TRBV13 CASSVGLRGNEQFF
TRBV7-3 CASSLLGNTEAFF
TRBV28 CASSFRGVAYEQYF
TRBV7-3 CASSQLAGANNEQFF
TRBV7-2 CASSTGLAGGIYEQYF
TRBV6-6 CASTGQLQETQYF
TRBV27 CASSPLAGDGYEQYF
TRBV7-8 CASSQEKTSGRTDTQYF
TRBV29-1 CSVVLAGGRIETQYF
TRBV9 CASSVGTQNTGELFF
TRBV2 CASSETDRGDEKLFF